The source of this T cell receptor (beta chain) is a study of blood T cells in healthy people across ages. Findings of the study overall: Long-lived donors carried more naive CD4+ cells and greater diversity than aged donors.

For the second PCR, which ran for roughly 6 to 12 cycles, a sample-barcoded 5' primer and a J-beta primer mix were used. TCRdb used MiXCR to reprocess the 5' RACE reads, holding one entry per CDR3 protein. Of 1.5 million to 2 million distinct CDR3 sequences listed, roughly two fifths are singletons. In each sample, at least 7 million PBMCs were isolated. Regarding this clonotype: Its antigen is not known.

Sequencing input: blood. This TCR was recovered from a human donor in good health.

CDR3 nucleotide sequence: TGTGCCAGCAGCTTGGACGAGAGATTGGAGCAGTACTTC. It yields the protein CASSLDERLEQYF. The V gene is TRBV12-3 or TRBV12-4, the J gene TRBJ2-4; the D is unclear. Trimming took 6 bases from V and 13 from J, leaving 19 bases between them. The CDR3 is 13 residues long.